The subject of this entry is one T cell receptor beta chain. The count of this clone is one. It lacks a known antigen. Base qualities are not at hand, and no much larger clone is one base apart. The collaborating institutions used their own protocols to collect whole blood in K2EDTA tubes. For TCRbeta analysis, collaborators shipped samples in one of three forms: frozen whole blood, isolated PBMCs, or DNA extracted from either of those sample types. This entry comes from a study of blood T cell repertoires in COVID-19 (dated by TCRdb to the early 2020s). The study in broad terms: The collaborator samples originated in the United States, Italy and Spain and spanned the acute and convalescent phases of COVID-19. The material from the prospective study consisted of cDNA or gDNA derived from T cells, B-cell-depleted T cells, or PBMCs. Subjects who had been exposed to COVID-19, were actively infected with it, or had recovered from it provided the deeply sampled blood TCRbeta repertoires that made up the dataset. The repertoires were released in a freely available public database intended as a resource for research on the immune response to SARS-CoV-2. The samples were drawn from the first 160 participants of the ongoing ImmuneRACE study and from 950 to 1,500 subjects provided by 6 global collaborators. Nearly every sample came with metadata listing a de-identified subject ID, COVID-19 status, age in years and sex. Where available, HLA class I and class II types were obtained from metadata supplied by the sample provider rather than from assay-based typing. General findings and caveats noted by the study authors: Clinical and demographic metadata were provided uncurated, with the amount varying by source and participant.

CDR3 length: 16 amino acids, cysteine to phenylalanine. Just CDR3 DNA is preserved here, 48 bases in frame from base 1. Trimming leaves V shorter by 9 bases and J shorter by 3 bases, with the junction holding 8 bases beyond the gene matches. Looking up the germline V gene (reference sequence) yields CDR1 LNHDA and CDR2 SQIVND. The immunoSEQ Assay, a bias-controlled multiplex PCR, was used to amplify TCRbeta CDR3 regions from genomic DNA. The original pipeline was this. Nucleated cell counts per sample were estimated from amplification of reference gene primers within the assay. Sequence reads were collapsed and filtered to measure the absolute abundance of every unique TCRbeta CDR3 rearrangement. For each sample, productive Simpson clonality was calculated as the square root of Simpson's diversity index over productive rearrangements. The table comes from immuneACCESS by way of TCRdb, which keeps in-frame sequences with V and J called. Part of the clones is missing from these tables; in studies checked, under half for an unresolved V gene and the rest for unknown reasons. V and J calls plus clone size are reproduced from that table; the DNA served to infer D and trimming. The sample table holds more than 95,000 clones, of which about nine tenths were seen once. Jointly, the top ten make up over 12% of the sample.

What was sequenced was peripheral blood. The TCR originated in a man in his fifties with acute or convalescent COVID-19. Here the chain combines TRBV19 and TRBJ2-6, with 10 junctional bases fitting TRBD1. CDR3 region: CASHRQGASGANVLTF. In nucleotide form, the sequence is TGTGCCAGCCACCGACAGGGGGCTAGTGGGGCCAACGTCCTGACTTTC.